This T cell receptor beta chain was sequenced for a study of T cell repertoires in cytomegalovirus infection. Overall study context: Public TCR beta signatures marked donors with CMV infection and the matching HLA.

TCRdb reanalysed the reads using MiXCR and keeps one entry per CDR3 protein. The repertoire consists of 150,000 to 200,000 distinct CDR3 sequences, with about 20% occurring once and the leading ten covering around 3.2%. This clonotype was detected only a few times. Its antigen is not known. Study outcomes and limitations: Dominating the ex vivo response were HLA-C-restricted CMV-specific TCR beta clonotypes.

The CDR3 spans 13 residues. Germline CDR1 SGHAT, CDR2 FQNNGV. V gave up 8 bases and J gave up 5 bases, with 15 bases separating them. The chain recombines TRBV11-2 with TRBJ1-1; D ambiguous. This clonotype was sampled from a human donor in good health (CMV status not recorded). Some clones in this sample may be carry-over from other donors' samples. The sequencing sample was made of PBMCs. CDR3 residues: CASGRVESTEAFF. CDR3 nucleotides: TGTGCCAGCGGAAGGGTGGAAAGTACTGAAGCTTTCTTT.